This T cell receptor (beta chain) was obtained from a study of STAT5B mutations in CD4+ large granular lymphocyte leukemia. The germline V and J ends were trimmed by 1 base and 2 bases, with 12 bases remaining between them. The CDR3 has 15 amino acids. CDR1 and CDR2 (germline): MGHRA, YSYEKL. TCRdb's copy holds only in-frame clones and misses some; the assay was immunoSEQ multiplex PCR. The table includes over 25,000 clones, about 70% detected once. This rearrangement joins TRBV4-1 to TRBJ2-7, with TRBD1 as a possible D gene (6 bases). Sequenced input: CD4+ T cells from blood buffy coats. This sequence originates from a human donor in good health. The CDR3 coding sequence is TGCGCCAGCAGCCAAGTCTCAGGGGTAACCTACGAGCAGTACTTC. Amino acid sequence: CASSQVSGVTYEQYF.